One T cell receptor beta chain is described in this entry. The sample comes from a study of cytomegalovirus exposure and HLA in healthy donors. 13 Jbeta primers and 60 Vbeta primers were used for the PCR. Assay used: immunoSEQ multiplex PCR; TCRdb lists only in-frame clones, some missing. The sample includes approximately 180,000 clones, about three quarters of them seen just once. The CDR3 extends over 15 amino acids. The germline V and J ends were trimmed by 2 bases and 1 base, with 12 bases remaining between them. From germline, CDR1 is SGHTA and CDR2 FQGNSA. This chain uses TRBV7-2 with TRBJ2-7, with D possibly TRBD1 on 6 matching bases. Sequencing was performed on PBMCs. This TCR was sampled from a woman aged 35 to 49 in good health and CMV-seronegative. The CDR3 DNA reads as TGTGCCAGCAGCTTAATTACAGGGCATTCCTACGAGCAGTACTTC. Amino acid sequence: CASSLITGHSYEQYF.